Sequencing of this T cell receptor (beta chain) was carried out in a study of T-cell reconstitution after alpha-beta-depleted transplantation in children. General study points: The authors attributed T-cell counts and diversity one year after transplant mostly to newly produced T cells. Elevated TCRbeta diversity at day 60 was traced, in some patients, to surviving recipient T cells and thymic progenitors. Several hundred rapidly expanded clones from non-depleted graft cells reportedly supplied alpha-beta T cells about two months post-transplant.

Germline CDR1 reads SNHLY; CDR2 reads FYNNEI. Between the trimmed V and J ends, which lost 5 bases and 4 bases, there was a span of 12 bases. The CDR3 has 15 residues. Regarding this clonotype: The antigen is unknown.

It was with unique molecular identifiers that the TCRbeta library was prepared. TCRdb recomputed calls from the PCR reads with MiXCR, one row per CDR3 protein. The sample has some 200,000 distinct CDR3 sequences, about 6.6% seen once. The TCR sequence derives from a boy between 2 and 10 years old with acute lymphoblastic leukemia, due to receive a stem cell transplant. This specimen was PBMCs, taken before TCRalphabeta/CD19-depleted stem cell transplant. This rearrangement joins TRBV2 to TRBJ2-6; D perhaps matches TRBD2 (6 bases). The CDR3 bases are TGTGCCAGCAGTCGGTGGGGAGGAGGGGCCAACGTCCTGACTTTC. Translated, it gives CASSRWGGGANVLTF.